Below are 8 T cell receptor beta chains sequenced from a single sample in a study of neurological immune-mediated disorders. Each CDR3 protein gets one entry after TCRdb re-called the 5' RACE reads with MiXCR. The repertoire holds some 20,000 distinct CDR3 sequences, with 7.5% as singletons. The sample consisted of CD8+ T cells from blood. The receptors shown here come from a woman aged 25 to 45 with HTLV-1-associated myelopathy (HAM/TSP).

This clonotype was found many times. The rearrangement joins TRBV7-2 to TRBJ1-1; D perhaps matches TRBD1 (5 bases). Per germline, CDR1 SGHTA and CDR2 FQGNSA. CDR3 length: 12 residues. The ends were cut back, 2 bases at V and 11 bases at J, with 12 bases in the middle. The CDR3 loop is CASSLISGSAFF. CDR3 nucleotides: TGTGCCAGCAGCTTAATCTCAGGGTCGGCTTTCTTT. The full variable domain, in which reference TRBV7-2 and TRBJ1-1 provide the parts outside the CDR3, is GAGVSQSPSNKVTEKGKDVELRCDPISGHTALYWYRQSLGQGLEFLIYFQGNSAPDKSGLPSDRFSAERTGGSVSTLTIQRTQQEDSAVYLCASSLISGSAFFGQGTRLTVV.

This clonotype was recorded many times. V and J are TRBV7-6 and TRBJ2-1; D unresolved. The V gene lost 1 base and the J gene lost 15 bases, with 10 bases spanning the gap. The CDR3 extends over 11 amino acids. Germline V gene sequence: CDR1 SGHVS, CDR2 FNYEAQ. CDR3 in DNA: TGTGCCAGCAGCTTAGAGGGTCGCTCGTTCTTC. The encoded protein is CASSLEGRSFF.

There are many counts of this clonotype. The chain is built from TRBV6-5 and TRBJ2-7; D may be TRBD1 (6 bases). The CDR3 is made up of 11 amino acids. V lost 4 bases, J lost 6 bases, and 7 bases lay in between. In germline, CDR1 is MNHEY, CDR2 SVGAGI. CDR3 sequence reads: CASSSGVEQYF. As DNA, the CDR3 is TGTGCCAGCAGTTCAGGGGTCGAGCAGTACTTC.

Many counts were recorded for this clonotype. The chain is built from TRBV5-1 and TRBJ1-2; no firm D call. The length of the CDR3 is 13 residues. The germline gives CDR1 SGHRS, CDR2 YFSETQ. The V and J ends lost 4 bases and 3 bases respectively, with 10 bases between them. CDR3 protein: CASSPIDHYGYTF. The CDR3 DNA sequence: TGCGCCAGCAGCCCTATAGATCACTATGGCTACACCTTC.

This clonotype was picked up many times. The CDR3 nucleotides are TGTGCCAGCAGTTCAGGACCCAGGCCTCCTAGCAATCAGCCCCAGCATTTT. Translating gives CASSSGPRPPSNQPQHF. The gene calls are TRBV6-2 or TRBV6-3 and TRBJ1-5; D is uncertain. Germline CDR1 reads MNHEY; CDR2 reads SVGEGT. CDR3 length equals 17 residues. The germline V and J ends were trimmed by 4 bases and 0 bases, with 16 bases remaining between them.

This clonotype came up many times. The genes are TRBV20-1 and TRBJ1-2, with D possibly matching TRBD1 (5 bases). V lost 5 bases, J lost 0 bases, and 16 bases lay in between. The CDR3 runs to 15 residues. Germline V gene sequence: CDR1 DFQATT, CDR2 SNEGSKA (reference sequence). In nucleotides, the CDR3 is TGCAGTGCTGGGGCAGCCGGAGGGGCTAACTATGGCTACACCTTC. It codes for CSAGAAGGANYGYTF.

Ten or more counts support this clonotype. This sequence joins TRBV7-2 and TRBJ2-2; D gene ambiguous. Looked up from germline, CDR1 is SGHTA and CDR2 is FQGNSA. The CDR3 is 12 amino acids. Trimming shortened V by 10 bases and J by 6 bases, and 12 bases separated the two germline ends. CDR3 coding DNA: TGTGCCACCGGATTAGGTCCCGGGGAGCTGTTTTTT. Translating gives CATGLGPGELFF.

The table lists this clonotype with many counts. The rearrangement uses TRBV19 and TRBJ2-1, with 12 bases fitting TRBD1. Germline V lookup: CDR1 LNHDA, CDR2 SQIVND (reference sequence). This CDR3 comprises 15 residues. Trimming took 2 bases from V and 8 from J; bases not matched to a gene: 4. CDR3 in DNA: TGTGCCAGTAGTATAATGGGGACAGGGGGCGATGAGCAGTTCTTC. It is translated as CASSIMGTGGDEQFF.